This T cell receptor (beta chain) was profiled in a study of PD-L1 blockade in urothelial cancer. Study background: At 3 weeks after treatment start (second dose) and again at 6 weeks, blood was analyzed. T cell content in blood samples showed a median of approximately 150,000.

This table comes from immunoSEQ multiplex PCR, and its TCRdb copy is limited to in-frame clones, with some not included. The top ten clones hold around an eighth of a sample with 84,000 or so clones, over 75% of them seen once. Indicated time point: pretreatment peripheral blood. Germline-derived CDR1 and CDR2 are SEHNR and FQNEAQ (reference sequence). The CDR3 sequence is 14 residues long. V lost 1 base and J 9 bases, leaving 15 bases between the germline ends. Here the sequenced sample was PBMCs, taken around atezolizumab (anti-PD-L1) treatment. The clonotype originates from a man aged 55 to 70 with urothelial cancer. This chain joins TRBV7-9 and TRBJ1-2; tentative D call: TRBD1 (5 bases). For the CDR3, the DNA is TGTGCCAGCAGCTTAGATTTACAGTACAGGAGCTACACCTTC. Amino acid sequence: CASSLDLQYRSYTF.